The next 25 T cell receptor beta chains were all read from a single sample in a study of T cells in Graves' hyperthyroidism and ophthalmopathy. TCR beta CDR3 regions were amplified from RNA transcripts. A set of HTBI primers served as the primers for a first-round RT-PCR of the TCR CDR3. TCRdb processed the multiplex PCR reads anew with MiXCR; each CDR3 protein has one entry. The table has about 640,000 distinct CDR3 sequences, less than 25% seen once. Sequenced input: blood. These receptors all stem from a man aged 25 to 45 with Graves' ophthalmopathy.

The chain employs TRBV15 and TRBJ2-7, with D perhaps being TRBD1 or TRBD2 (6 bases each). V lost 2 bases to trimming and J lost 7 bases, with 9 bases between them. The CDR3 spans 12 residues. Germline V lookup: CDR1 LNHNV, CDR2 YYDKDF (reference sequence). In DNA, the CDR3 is TGTGCCACCAGCAGACAGGGGAGGGAGCAGTACTTC. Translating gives CATSRQGREQYF.

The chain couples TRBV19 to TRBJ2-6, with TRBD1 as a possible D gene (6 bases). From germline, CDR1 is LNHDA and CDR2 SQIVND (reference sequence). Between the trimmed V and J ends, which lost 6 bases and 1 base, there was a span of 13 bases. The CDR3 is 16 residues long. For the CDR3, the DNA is TGTGCCAGTAGGGAACAGGGTATTTCTGGGGCCAACGTCCTGACTTTC. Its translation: CASREQGISGANVLTF.

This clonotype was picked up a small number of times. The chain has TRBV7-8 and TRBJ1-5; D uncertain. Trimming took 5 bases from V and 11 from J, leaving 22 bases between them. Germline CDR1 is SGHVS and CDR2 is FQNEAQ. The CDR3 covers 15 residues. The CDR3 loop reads CASSQGRTYDRAQHF. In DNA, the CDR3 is TGTGCCAGCAGCCAAGGACGGACCTATGATAGAGCCCAGCATTTT.

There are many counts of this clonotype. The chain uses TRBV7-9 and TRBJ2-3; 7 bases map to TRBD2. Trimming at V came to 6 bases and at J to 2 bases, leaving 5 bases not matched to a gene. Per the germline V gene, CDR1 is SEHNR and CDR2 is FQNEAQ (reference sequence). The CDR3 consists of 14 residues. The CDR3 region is CASRPTSDTDTQYF. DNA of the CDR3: TGTGCCAGCAGGCCCACTAGCGACACAGATACGCAGTATTTT.

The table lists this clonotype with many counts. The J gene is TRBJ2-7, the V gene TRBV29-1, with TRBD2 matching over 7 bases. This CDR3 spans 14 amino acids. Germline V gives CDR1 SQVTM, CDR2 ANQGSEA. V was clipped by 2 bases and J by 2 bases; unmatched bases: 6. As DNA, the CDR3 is TGCAGCGTTGAATGGACTAGTCTTCCCTACGAGCAGTACTTC. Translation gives CSVEWTSLPYEQYF.

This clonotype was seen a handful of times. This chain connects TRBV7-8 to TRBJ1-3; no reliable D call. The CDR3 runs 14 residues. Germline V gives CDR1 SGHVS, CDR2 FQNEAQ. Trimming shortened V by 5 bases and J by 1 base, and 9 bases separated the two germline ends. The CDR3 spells CASSQRNSGNTIYF. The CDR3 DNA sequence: TGTGCCAGCAGCCAGAGGAATTCTGGAAACACCATATATTTT.

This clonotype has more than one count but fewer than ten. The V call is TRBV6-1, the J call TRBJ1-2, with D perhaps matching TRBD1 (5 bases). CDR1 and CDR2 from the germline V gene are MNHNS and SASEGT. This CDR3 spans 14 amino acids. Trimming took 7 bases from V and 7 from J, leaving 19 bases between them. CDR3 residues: CASTPDRTIAGYTF. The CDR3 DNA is TGTGCCAGCACCCCAGACAGAACCATTGCTGGCTACACCTTC.

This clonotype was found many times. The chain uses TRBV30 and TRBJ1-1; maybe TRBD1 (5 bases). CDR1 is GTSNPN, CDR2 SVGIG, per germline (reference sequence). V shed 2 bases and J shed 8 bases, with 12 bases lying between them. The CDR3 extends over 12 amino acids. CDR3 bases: TGTGCCTGGAGTAAGGGGAAGAGCGAAGCTTTCTTT. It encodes CAWSKGKSEAFF. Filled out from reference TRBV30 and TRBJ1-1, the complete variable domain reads SQTIHQWPATLVQPVGSPLSLECTVEGTSNPNLYWYRQAAGRGLQLLFYSVGIGQISSEVPQNLSASRPQDRQFILSSKKLLLSDSGFYLCAWSKGKSEAFFGQGTRLTVV.

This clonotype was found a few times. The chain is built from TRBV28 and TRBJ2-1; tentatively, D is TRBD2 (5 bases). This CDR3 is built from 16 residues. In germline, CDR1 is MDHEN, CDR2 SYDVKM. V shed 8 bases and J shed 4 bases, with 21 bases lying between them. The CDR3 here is CASPERRRGSYNEQFF. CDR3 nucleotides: TGTGCCAGCCCCGAACGTCGACGAGGGTCTTACAATGAGCAGTTCTTC.

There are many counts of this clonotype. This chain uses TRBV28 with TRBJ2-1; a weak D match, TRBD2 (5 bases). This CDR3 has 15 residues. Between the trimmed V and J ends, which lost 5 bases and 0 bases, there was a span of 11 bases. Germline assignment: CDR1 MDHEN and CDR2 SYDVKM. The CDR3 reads CASSRAGSSYNEQFF. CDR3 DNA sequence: TGTGCCAGCAGTCGGGCTGGGAGCTCCTACAATGAGCAGTTCTTC.

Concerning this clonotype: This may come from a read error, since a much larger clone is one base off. The CDR3 DNA follows: TGCGTCAGCAGCTTGGGGGACAGGGGAGATGGCTACACCTTC. As protein: CVSSLGDRGDGYTF. This chain joins TRBV5-1 and TRBJ1-2; TRBD1 aligns across 10 bases. This CDR3 has 14 amino acids. The germline CDR1 and CDR2 sequences are SGHRS and YFSETQ.

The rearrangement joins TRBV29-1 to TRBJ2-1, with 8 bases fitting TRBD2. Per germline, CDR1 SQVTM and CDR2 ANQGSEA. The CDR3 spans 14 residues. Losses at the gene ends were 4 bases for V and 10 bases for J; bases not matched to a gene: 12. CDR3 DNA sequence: TGCAGCGTTGGCCCGGGACTAGTAGGTTACGAGCAGTTCTTC. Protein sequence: CSVGPGLVGYEQFF.

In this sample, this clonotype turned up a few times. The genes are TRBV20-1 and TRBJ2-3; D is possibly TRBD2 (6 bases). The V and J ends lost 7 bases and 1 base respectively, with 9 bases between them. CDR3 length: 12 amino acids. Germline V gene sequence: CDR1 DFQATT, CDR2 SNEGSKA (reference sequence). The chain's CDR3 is CSVGGGTDTQYF. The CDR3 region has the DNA TGCAGTGTAGGCGGGGGCACAGATACGCAGTATTTT.

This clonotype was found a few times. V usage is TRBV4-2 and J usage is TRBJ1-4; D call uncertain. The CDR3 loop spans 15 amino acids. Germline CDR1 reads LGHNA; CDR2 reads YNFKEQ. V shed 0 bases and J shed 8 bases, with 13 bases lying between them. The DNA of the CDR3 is TGTGCCAGCAGCCAAGATCTGGGCGCCTCAGAAAAACTGTTTTTT. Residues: CASSQDLGASEKLFF.

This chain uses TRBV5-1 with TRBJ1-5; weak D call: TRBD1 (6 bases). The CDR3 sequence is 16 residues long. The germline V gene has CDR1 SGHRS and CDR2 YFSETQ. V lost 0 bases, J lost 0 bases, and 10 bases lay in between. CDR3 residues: CASSLAQGYSNQPQHF. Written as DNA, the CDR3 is TGCGCCAGCAGCTTGGCACAGGGTTATAGCAATCAGCCCCAGCATTTT.

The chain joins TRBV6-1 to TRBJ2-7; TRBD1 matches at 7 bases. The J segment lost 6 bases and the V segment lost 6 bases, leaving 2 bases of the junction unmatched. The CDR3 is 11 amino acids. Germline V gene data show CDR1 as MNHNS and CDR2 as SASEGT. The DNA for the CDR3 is TGTGCCAGCAGGACAGGGCCCGAGCAGTACTTC. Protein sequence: CASRTGPEQYF.

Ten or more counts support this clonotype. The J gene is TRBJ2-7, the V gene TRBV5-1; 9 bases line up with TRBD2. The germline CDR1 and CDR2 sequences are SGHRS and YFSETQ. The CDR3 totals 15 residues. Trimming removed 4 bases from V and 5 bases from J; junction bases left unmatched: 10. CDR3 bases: TGCGCCAGCAGCGCCTTAGCGGGAGACGGCAACGAGCAGTACTTC. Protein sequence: CASSALAGDGNEQYF.

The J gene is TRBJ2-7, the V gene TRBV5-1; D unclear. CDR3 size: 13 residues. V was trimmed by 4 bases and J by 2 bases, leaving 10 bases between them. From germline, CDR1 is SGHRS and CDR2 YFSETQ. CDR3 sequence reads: CASSGVLTYEQYF. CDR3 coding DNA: TGCGCCAGCAGCGGTGTTTTAACCTACGAGCAGTACTTC.

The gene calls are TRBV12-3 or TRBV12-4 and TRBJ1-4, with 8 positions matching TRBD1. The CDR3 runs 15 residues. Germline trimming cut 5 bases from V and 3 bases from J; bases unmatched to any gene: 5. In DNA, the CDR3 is TGTGCCAGCAGTACTTGGACAGGGCCTAATGAAAAACTGTTTTTT. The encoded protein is CASSTWTGPNEKLFF.

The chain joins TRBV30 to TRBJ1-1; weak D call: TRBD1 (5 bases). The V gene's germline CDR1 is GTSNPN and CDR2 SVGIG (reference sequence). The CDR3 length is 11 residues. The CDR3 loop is CAWGRNTEAFF. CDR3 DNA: TGTGCTTGGGGCAGGAACACTGAAGCTTTCTTT.

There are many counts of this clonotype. CDR3 nucleotide sequence: TGTGCCAGCACCCCGACACCGAGGGAGCAGTACTTC. Translating it yields CASTPTPREQYF. The chain combines TRBV2 with TRBJ2-7; D unclear. Trimming removed 7 bases at V and 7 bases at J, with 14 bases between. This CDR3 is built from 12 residues. Germline loops: CDR1 SNHLY, CDR2 FYNNEI.

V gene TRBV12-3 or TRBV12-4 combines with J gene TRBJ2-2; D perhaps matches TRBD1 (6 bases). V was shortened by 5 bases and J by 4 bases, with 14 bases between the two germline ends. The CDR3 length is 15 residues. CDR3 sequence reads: CASSTEGVVTGELFF. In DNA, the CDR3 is TGTGCCAGCAGTACTGAGGGGGTGGTCACCGGGGAGCTGTTTTTT.

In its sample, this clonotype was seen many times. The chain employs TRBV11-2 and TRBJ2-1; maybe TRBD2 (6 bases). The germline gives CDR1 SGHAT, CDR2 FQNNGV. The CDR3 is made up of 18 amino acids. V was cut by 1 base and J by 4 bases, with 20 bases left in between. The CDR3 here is CASSLVVGGDVRYNEQFF. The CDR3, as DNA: TGTGCCAGCAGCTTAGTGGTCGGCGGGGACGTACGGTACAATGAGCAGTTCTTC.

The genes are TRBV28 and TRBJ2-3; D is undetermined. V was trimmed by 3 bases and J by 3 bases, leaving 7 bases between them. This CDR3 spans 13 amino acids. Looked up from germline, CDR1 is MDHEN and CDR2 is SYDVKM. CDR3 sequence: CASSLPQTDTQYF. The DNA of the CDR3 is TGTGCCAGCAGTTTGCCACAAACAGATACGCAGTATTTT.

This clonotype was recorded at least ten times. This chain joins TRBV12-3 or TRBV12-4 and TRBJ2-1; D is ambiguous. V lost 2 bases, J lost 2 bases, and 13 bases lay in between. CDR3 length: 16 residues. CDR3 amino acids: CASSLLGPTAYNEQFF. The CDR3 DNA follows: TGTGCCAGCAGTTTATTAGGCCCAACGGCCTACAATGAGCAGTTCTTC.